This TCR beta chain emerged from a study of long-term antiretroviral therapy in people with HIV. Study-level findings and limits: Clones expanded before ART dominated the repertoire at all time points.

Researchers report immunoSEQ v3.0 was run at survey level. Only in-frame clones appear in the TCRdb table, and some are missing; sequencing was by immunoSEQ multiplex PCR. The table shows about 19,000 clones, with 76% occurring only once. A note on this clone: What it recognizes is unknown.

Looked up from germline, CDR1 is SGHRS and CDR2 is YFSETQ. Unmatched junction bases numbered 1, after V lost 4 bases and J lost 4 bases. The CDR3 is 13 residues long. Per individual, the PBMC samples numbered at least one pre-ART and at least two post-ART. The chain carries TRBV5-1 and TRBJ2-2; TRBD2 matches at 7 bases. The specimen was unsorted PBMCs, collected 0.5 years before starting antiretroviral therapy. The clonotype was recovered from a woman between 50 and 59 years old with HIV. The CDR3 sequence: CASSRGVTGELFF. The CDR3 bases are TGCGCCAGCAGCCGGGGGGTCACCGGGGAGCTGTTTTTT. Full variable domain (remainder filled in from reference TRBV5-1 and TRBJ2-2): KAGVTQTPRYLIKTRGQQVTLSCSPISGHRSVSWYQQTPGQGLQFLFEYFSETQRNKGNFPGRFSGRQFSNSRSEMNVSTLELGDSALYLCASSRGVTGELFFGEGSRLTVL.